This T cell receptor (beta chain) was observed in a study of blood T cell repertoires in COVID-19. In the study overall: Italy, Spain and the United States were the sources of the convalescent and acute COVID-19 samples. T cells, B-cell-depleted T cells, or PBMCs provided the cDNA or gDNA that served as material.

Participant-given clinical history determined each cohort assignment. The authors' processing: Amplification of reference gene primers provided the estimated nucleated cell counts. Clones were sequenced by immunoSEQ multiplex PCR, and TCRdb holds only the in-frame ones, with some missing. V and J calls and clone size are those listed in that table; D and trimming were worked out from the DNA. The sample has some 270,000 clones, approximately 90% seen once. The junction had 10 bases not matched to a gene; V was cut back by 6 bases and J by 3 bases. Germline CDR1 MNHEY, CDR2 SMNVEV (reference sequence). This CDR3 has 15 residues.

V gene TRBV27 combines with J gene TRBJ2-7; 8 nucleotides line up with TRBD2. The TCR sequence derives from a man aged 35-49 years who had been exposed to COVID-19. The material sequenced was PBMCs or T cells enriched from blood (not recorded which). The CDR3 region is CASRLTAGAFYEQYF. CDR3 in DNA: TGTGCCAGCAGACTAACAGCGGGAGCCTTCTACGAGCAGTACTTC.